This passage covers 27 T cell receptor beta chains from one sample sequenced in a study of blood T cell repertoires in COVID-19. Libraries were prepared by immunoSEQ multiplex PCR; TCRdb keeps only in-frame clonotypes and omits some of them. The sample includes 50,000 to 65,000 clones, roughly 84% of them seen just once. Sequenced material: peripheral blood. The source is a man aged 65 to 79 with acute or convalescent COVID-19.

The chain combines TRBV7-8 with TRBJ2-7, with 8 positions matching TRBD1. J was trimmed by 1 base and V by 5 bases; bases with no gene match: 4. The CDR3 consists of 14 residues. Per germline, CDR1 SGHVS and CDR2 FQNEAQ. The CDR3 loop reads CASSADRASYEQYF. In DNA form, the CDR3 reads TGTGCCAGCAGCGCGGACAGGGCTTCCTACGAGCAGTACTTC.

On this clone itself: A junction boundary mismatches the germline segment, possibly from a read error. This chain uses TRBV28 with TRBJ2-5; a possible D gene is TRBD2 (6 bases). CDR1 and CDR2 (germline): MDHEN, SYDVKM. The CDR3 contains 13 residues. The CDR3 sequence is CASSSAGKETQYF. In DNA form, the CDR3 reads TGTGCCAGTAGTTCCGCGGGGAAAGAGACCCAGTACTTC.

The chain employs TRBV6-5 and TRBJ2-2; D possibly corresponds to TRBD1 (5 bases). The CDR3 contains 14 residues. Per germline, CDR1 MNHEY and CDR2 SVGAGI. Trimming pared 6 bases from V and 2 bases from J, leaving 10 bases between. The chain's CDR3 is CASSQGVNTGELFF. Here the CDR3 DNA reads TGTGCCAGCAGCCAAGGGGTAAACACCGGGGAGCTGTTTTTT.

This clone appeared once. This chain connects TRBV4-1 to TRBJ2-5, with D possibly matching TRBD1 (5 bases). V shed 3 bases and J shed 7 bases, with 15 bases lying between them. CDR1 is MGHRA, CDR2 YSYEKL, per germline. CDR3 length equals 14 residues. The CDR3 coding sequence is TGCGCCAGCAGCCAGAACAGGTGGATGGGGACCCAGTACTTC. Translating it yields CASSQNRWMGTQYF.

The chain links TRBV28 to TRBJ1-4, with 7 bases aligning to TRBD1. V trimming: 2 bases; J trimming: 5 bases; junction bases outside the gene matches: 5. Germline V lookup: CDR1 MDHEN, CDR2 SYDVKM. The CDR3 is made up of 15 amino acids. CDR3 nucleotide sequence: TGTGCCAGCAGTTTACTCGACAGGGTAAATGAAAAACTGTTTTTT. It encodes CASSLLDRVNEKLFF. The entire variable domain, with the rest obtained from reference TRBV28 and TRBJ1-4, is as follows: DVKVTQSSRYLVKRTGEKVFLECVQDMDHENMFWYRQDPGLGLRLIYFSYDVKMKEKGDIPEGYSVSREKKERFSLILESASTNQTSMYLCASSLLDRVNEKLFFGSGTQLSVL.

The chain employs TRBV2 and TRBJ1-5, with 9 bases lining up with TRBD1. Trimming took 1 base from V and 0 from J; bases not matched to a gene: 7. The CDR3 consists of 18 residues. CDR1 is SNHLY and CDR2 is FYNNEI in the germline V gene. CDR3 amino acids: CASSEERQGVYSNQPQHF. CDR3 in DNA: TGTGCCAGCAGTGAAGAACGACAGGGGGTCTATAGCAATCAGCCCCAGCATTTT. Full variable domain (outside the CDR3, taken from reference TRBV2 and TRBJ1-5): EPEVTQTPSHQVTQMGQEVILRCVPISNHLYFYWYRQILGQKVEFLVSFYNNEISEKSEIFDDQFSVERPDGSNFTLKIRSTKLEDSAMYFCASSEERQGVYSNQPQHFGDGTRLSIL.

The rearrangement uses TRBV30 and TRBJ2-1; 10 nucleotides agree with TRBD2. The germline V gene encodes CDR1 GTSNPN and CDR2 SVGIG (reference sequence). V gave up 6 bases and J gave up 2 bases; unmatched junction bases: 4. This CDR3 contains 14 residues. The CDR3 here is CACKRGGPYNEQFF. The CDR3 nucleotides read TGTGCCTGTAAGCGGGGGGGCCCCTACAATGAGCAGTTCTTC.

The rearrangement joins TRBV5-4 to TRBJ2-3, with a tentative D call TRBD1 (5 bases). This CDR3 region has 17 residues. The germline V gene has CDR1 SGHNT and CDR2 YYREEE (reference sequence). V lost 1 base and J lost 3, with 18 bases in between. The CDR3 spells CASSLFWEGASTDTQYF. The CDR3 DNA follows: TGTGCCAGCAGCTTGTTTTGGGAAGGGGCCTCTACAGATACGCAGTATTTT.

The gene calls are TRBV4-1 and TRBJ2-3; tentatively, D is TRBD2 (5 bases). The CDR3 spans 15 residues. V dropped 2 bases and J dropped 0 bases, with 9 bases sitting between them. The germline CDR1 and CDR2 sequences are MGHRA and YSYEKL. The CDR3 nucleotides read TGCGCCAGCAGCCAATCGGGAATTAGCACAGATACGCAGTATTTT. Protein: CASSQSGISTDTQYF.

The chain is built from TRBV6-2 or TRBV6-3 and TRBJ1-6; D possibly corresponds to TRBD1 (6 bases). Germline V gene data show CDR1 as MNHEY and CDR2 as SVGEGT. The V end lost 6 bases, the J end lost 3 bases, and 12 bases lay between the germline ends. This CDR3 region has 15 residues. This CDR3 is CASSFTGNYNSPLHF. The CDR3 region has the DNA TGTGCCAGCAGCTTTACAGGGAACTATAATTCACCCCTCCACTTT.

Comment on this clone: The junction departs from the called germline gene at one end, perhaps through a read error. This sequence joins TRBV19 and TRBJ2-4; TRBD1 matches at 7 bases. CDR1 and CDR2 (germline): LNHDA, SQIVND (reference sequence). CDR3 size: 14 residues. The CDR3 sequence is CASSLTGVWNTQYF. The CDR3 DNA sequence: TGTGCCAGTAGTCTTACAGGGGTATGGAACACTCAGTACTTC.

The V gene is TRBV7-9, the J gene TRBJ2-4; D is ambiguous. This CDR3 has 13 residues. CDR1 is SEHNR, CDR2 FQNEAQ, per germline (reference sequence). The ends were cut back, 4 bases at V and 0 bases at J, with 4 bases in the middle. CDR3 sequence: CASSSLAKNIQYF. The DNA of the CDR3 is TGTGCCAGCAGCTCACTAGCCAAAAACATTCAGTACTTC.

This rearrangement joins TRBV28 to TRBJ2-2; possible D gene TRBD1, 5 bases. There are 13 residues in the CDR3. Trimming shortened V by 11 bases and J by 1 base, and 11 bases separated the two germline ends. Germline values: CDR1 MDHEN, CDR2 SYDVKM. CDR3 amino acids: CAALGQNTGELFF. Written as DNA, the CDR3 is TGTGCCGCCCTCGGACAGAACACCGGGGAGCTGTTTTTT.

This clone was counted a single time. This chain uses TRBV5-1 with TRBJ2-1; 9 nucleotides line up with TRBD1. The ends lost 4 bases at V and 7 bases at J; junction bases unmatched: 6. Germline loops: CDR1 SGHRS, CDR2 YFSETQ. The CDR3 totals 14 residues. This CDR3 is CASSIGQGRNEQFF. The DNA for the CDR3 is TGCGCCAGCAGCATTGGACAGGGGAGGAATGAGCAGTTCTTC.

This rearrangement joins TRBV7-9 to TRBJ2-1; tentative D call: TRBD2 (6 bases). V was pared by 4 bases and J by 4 bases, with 17 bases between. The CDR3 extends over 16 amino acids. Germline-derived CDR1 and CDR2 are SEHNR and FQNEAQ (reference sequence). The CDR3 reads CASSSRVAGLYNEQFF. The CDR3 bases are TGTGCCAGCAGCTCCCGAGTGGCGGGACTTTACAATGAGCAGTTCTTC. Complete variable domain (other parts from reference TRBV7-9 and TRBJ2-1): DTGVSQNPRHKITKRGQNVTFRCDPISEHNRLYWYRQTLGQGPEFLTYFQNEAQLEKSRLLSDRFSAERPKGSFSTLEIQRTEQGDSAMYLCASSSRVAGLYNEQFFGPGTRLTVL.

Here the CDR3 DNA reads TGTGCCAGCAGTGAACAGGGGAACTATGGCTACACCTTC. It codes for CASSEQGNYGYTF. V is TRBV25-1 and J is TRBJ1-2; D is possibly TRBD1 (6 bases). From germline, CDR1 is MGHDK and CDR2 SYGVNS. The CDR3 is made up of 13 amino acids. Trimming shortened V by 2 bases and J by 2 bases, and 6 bases separated the two germline ends.

Written as DNA, the CDR3 is TGTGCCAGCGTCCAGGGGGCGCGGAATTCACCCCTCCACTTT. It is translated as CASVQGARNSPLHF. The chain links TRBV2 to TRBJ1-6; 8 positions agree with TRBD1. CDR1 and CDR2 from the germline V gene are SNHLY and FYNNEI. V trimming: 8 bases; J trimming: 7 bases; junction bases outside the gene matches: 7. CDR3 length: 14 residues.

The chain recombines TRBV11-3 with TRBJ2-2; 10 nucleotides match TRBD2. This CDR3 has 17 amino acids. The germline gives CDR1 SGHNT, CDR2 YENEEA. V lost 5 bases, J lost 0 bases, and 6 bases stayed unmatched. The CDR3 coding sequence is TGTGCCAGCAGCCACTCCGGACTAGCGGCGAACACCGGGGAGCTGTTTTTT. It encodes CASSHSGLAANTGELFF.

V usage is TRBV10-2 and J usage is TRBJ2-7; D is unclear. V was trimmed by 6 bases and J by 6 bases, leaving 12 bases between them. The germline V gene has CDR1 WSHSY and CDR2 SAAADI. There are 12 residues in the CDR3. CDR3 region: CASRGQSGEQYF. The CDR3 DNA sequence: TGCGCCAGCAGAGGCCAGTCGGGCGAGCAGTACTTC.

J is TRBJ1-2 and V is TRBV6-2 or TRBV6-3, with a tentative D call TRBD1 (5 bases). Germline-derived CDR1 and CDR2 are MNHEY and SVGEGT. The CDR3 has 14 amino acids. V lost 2 bases and J lost 8, with 15 bases in between. The CDR3: CASSYISGLEGYTF. For the CDR3, the DNA is TGTGCCAGCAGTTACATTTCAGGGTTGGAGGGCTACACCTTC.

The chain employs TRBV2 and TRBJ1-2; maybe TRBD1 (6 bases). V dropped 2 bases and J dropped 3 bases, with 13 bases sitting between them. Germline V CDR1 and CDR2: SNHLY, FYNNEI. This CDR3 is 15 amino acids long. The CDR3 region is CASSERGGLDYGYTF. CDR3 in DNA: TGTGCCAGCAGTGAAAGGGGGGGCCTGGACTATGGCTACACCTTC.

The chain couples TRBV19 to TRBJ2-1, with D perhaps matching TRBD2 (6 bases). The CDR3 length is 15 residues. Between the trimmed V and J ends, which lost 5 bases and 4 bases, there was a span of 15 bases. CDR1 and CDR2 from the germline V gene are LNHDA and SQIVND (reference sequence). CDR3 protein: CASSDQGLAYNEQFF. Here the CDR3 DNA reads TGTGCCAGTAGTGACCAGGGACTGGCGTACAATGAGCAGTTCTTC.

V and J are TRBV25-1 and TRBJ2-4; D perhaps matches TRBD2 (7 bases). Trimming removed 8 bases at V and 8 bases at J, with 13 bases between. CDR3 length: 12 residues. Per germline, CDR1 MGHDK and CDR2 SYGVNS. CDR3 sequence: CASASGGHIQYF. DNA for the CDR3: TGTGCCAGCGCATCGGGGGGCCACATTCAGTACTTC.

The V gene is TRBV7-2, the J gene TRBJ2-2; 10 positions agree with TRBD2. In germline, CDR1 is SGHTA, CDR2 FQGNSA. V lost 3 bases and J lost 5; bases outside the gene matches: 3. The CDR3 runs to 15 residues. This CDR3 reads CASSFSGGRTGELFF. In nucleotides, the CDR3 is TGTGCCAGCAGCTTTAGCGGGGGGCGGACCGGGGAGCTGTTTTTT. The full variable domain, rest sourced from reference TRBV7-2 and TRBJ2-2, is GAGVSQSPSNKVTEKGKDVELRCDPISGHTALYWYRQSLGQGLEFLIYFQGNSAPDKSGLPSDRFSAERTGGSVSTLTIQRTQQEDSAVYLCASSFSGGRTGELFFGEGSRLTVL.

This chain joins TRBV11-2 and TRBJ2-3; TRBD2 aligns across 11 bases. Germline CDR1 SGHAT, CDR2 FQNNGV. The CDR3 contains 16 residues. The V segment lost 4 bases and the J segment 5 bases; nucleotides outside the gene matches: 8. CDR3 DNA sequence: TGTGCCAGCAGCTCACTAGCGGGGGTGGGTGGAGATACGCAGTATTTT. Amino acid sequence: CASSSLAGVGGDTQYF.

The chain employs TRBV19 and TRBJ2-7; TRBD1 matches 11 bases. Germline assignment: CDR1 LNHDA and CDR2 SQIVND (reference sequence). The trim removed 10 bases at V and 2 bases at J, leaving 13 bases unmatched. The CDR3 is made up of 16 amino acids. CDR3 protein: CATQLRTGGLPYEQYF. The CDR3 DNA is TGTGCCACCCAATTGCGGACAGGGGGCCTTCCCTACGAGCAGTACTTC.

This chain joins TRBV2 and TRBJ2-3; TRBD1 is a possible D gene (5 bases). V was clipped by 5 bases and J by 1 base, with 10 bases between them. CDR1 and CDR2 (germline): SNHLY, FYNNEI. This CDR3 is 14 amino acids long. This CDR3 reads CASSPRRGTDTQYF. The CDR3 nucleotides read TGTGCCAGCAGTCCCCGCAGGGGCACAGATACGCAGTATTTT. Full variable domain (missing parts from reference TRBV2 and TRBJ2-3): EPEVTQTPSHQVTQMGQEVILRCVPISNHLYFYWYRQILGQKVEFLVSFYNNEISEKSEIFDDQFSVERPDGSNFTLKIRSTKLEDSAMYFCASSPRRGTDTQYFGPGTRLTVL.